Below, 19 T cell receptor beta chains from the same sample are listed, as sequenced in a study of blood T cell repertoires in COVID-19. Some clones are missing from TCRdb's copy, which holds only in-frame ones; the method was immunoSEQ multiplex PCR. Among under 400,000 clones, about nine tenths were seen once, and the ten largest hold just over 1%. The sequencing input was PBMCs or T cells enriched from blood (not recorded which). These receptors came from a woman in her 30s who had been exposed to COVID-19.

The chain links TRBV6-5 to TRBJ2-7, with 7 bases lining up with TRBD1. This CDR3 has 14 amino acids. With V trimmed by 6 bases and J by 3 bases, 8 bases remained unmatched. The germline gives CDR1 MNHEY, CDR2 SVGAGI. The CDR3 spells CASSSGTVYYEQYF. DNA for the CDR3: TGTGCCAGCAGCTCCGGGACAGTTTACTACGAGCAGTACTTC.

This chain uses TRBV27 with TRBJ2-1, with a weak D call TRBD2 (6 bases). Germline V CDR1 and CDR2: MNHEY, SMNVEV (reference sequence). V lost 9 bases and J 2 bases, leaving 14 bases between the germline ends. This CDR3 contains 14 residues. CDR3 region: CASGGWEAYNEQFF. In DNA form, the CDR3 reads TGTGCCAGTGGGGGGTGGGAGGCCTACAATGAGCAGTTCTTC.

V is TRBV10-1 and J is TRBJ1-6, with no clear D. V gave up 4 bases and J gave up 10 bases, with 11 bases separating them. The length of the CDR3 is 13 residues. Germline CDR1 reads WNHNN; CDR2 reads SYGVQD (reference sequence). CDR3 sequence reads: CASSARGGSPLHF. As DNA, the CDR3 is TGCGCCAGCAGTGCCCGGGGTGGATCACCCCTCCACTTT.

The CDR3 spells CASSPPGQNTEAFF. DNA for the CDR3: TGTGCCAGCTCACCCCCGGGACAGAACACTGAAGCTTTCTTT. The chain employs TRBV18 and TRBJ1-1, with a possible D match to TRBD1 (6 bases). V was shortened by 3 bases and J by 1 base, with 9 bases between the two germline ends. CDR1 is KGHSH, CDR2 LQKENI, per germline. This CDR3 spans 14 amino acids.

The chain recombines TRBV25-1 with TRBJ2-1, with 10 bases identical to TRBD2. Germline V gene data show CDR1 as MGHDK and CDR2 as SYGVNS. V was pared by 2 bases and J by 10 bases, with 11 bases of the junction left unmatched. The CDR3 loop spans 16 amino acids. In nucleotides, the CDR3 is TGTGCCAGCAGTGAAAAAGGTCTAGCGGGAGTTGTCGAGCAGTTCTTC. Amino acids: CASSEKGLAGVVEQFF.

V and J are TRBV7-9 and TRBJ2-1, with 14 nucleotides matching TRBD2. The V segment lost 5 bases and the J segment 6 bases; nucleotides outside the gene matches: 9. There are 17 residues in the CDR3. Per germline, CDR1 SEHNR and CDR2 FQNEAQ (reference sequence). CDR3: CASSPGTSGRGSNEQFF. The CDR3 DNA reads as TGTGCCAGCAGCCCAGGGACTAGCGGGAGAGGCAGCAATGAGCAGTTCTTC.

The chain links TRBV6-6 to TRBJ2-1; perhaps TRBD2 as D (6 bases). CDR1 is MNHNY, CDR2 SVGAGI, per germline (reference sequence). The V end was cut by 6 bases, the J end by 0 bases, with 12 bases between. The CDR3 has 15 amino acids. Written as DNA, the CDR3 is TGTGCCAGCAGCCCCGGGAGCCCCTCCTACAATGAGCAGTTCTTC. Translating gives CASSPGSPSYNEQFF.

This chain connects TRBV9 to TRBJ2-6; unclear D gene. CDR1 SGDLS and CDR2 YYNGEE come from the germline V gene. This CDR3 spans 16 amino acids. Trimming took 2 bases from V and 0 from J, leaving 9 bases between them. The DNA of the CDR3 is TGTGCCAGCAGCGTCACCTTGAGCTCTGGGGCCAACGTCCTGACTTTC. This encodes CASSVTLSSGANVLTF.

The V and J genes are TRBV5-8 and TRBJ2-3, with no clear D. The CDR3 is 12 amino acids. Germline V gene lookup returns CDR1 SGHTS and CDR2 YDEGEE. The V gene lost 0 bases and the J gene lost 6 bases, with 5 bases spanning the gap. The CDR3 here is CASSLDADTQYF. The DNA for the CDR3 is TGTGCCAGCAGCTTGGATGCGGATACGCAGTATTTT.

CDR3 nucleotides: TGTGCCAGCAGCCTTAGGGGAGGGGGGGACACTGAAGCTTTCTTT. Protein: CASSLRGGGDTEAFF. This chain connects TRBV3-1 (or the pseudogene TRBV3-2) to TRBJ1-1, with a possible D match to TRBD1 (6 bases). CDR3 length: 15 residues. Trimming removed 4 bases from V and 3 bases from J, with 15 bases in between. Per germline, CDR1 LGHDT and CDR2 YNNKEL (reference sequence).

The chain combines TRBV4-1 with TRBJ2-1; 11 bases are shared with TRBD2. CDR1 is MGHRA and CDR2 is YSYEKL in the germline V gene. The junction had 10 bases not matched to a gene; V was cut back by 1 base and J by 2 bases. This CDR3 is 19 amino acids long. CDR3 protein: CASSQGFSGRAGTYNEQFF. CDR3 coding DNA: TGCGCCAGCAGCCAAGGCTTTAGCGGGAGGGCCGGAACCTACAATGAGCAGTTCTTC.

The chain recombines TRBV6-4 with TRBJ1-1, with 11 bases identical to TRBD1. Germline loops: CDR1 MRHNA, CDR2 SNTAGT. J lost 11 bases, V lost 4 bases, and 9 bases had no gene match. The CDR3 is 14 residues long. The CDR3 nucleotides are TGTGCCAGCAGTGTTACCCCCGGACAGGGGGCTGCTTTCTTT. Residues: CASSVTPGQGAAFF.

The rearrangement joins TRBV19 to TRBJ1-5, with TRBD1 as a possible D gene (5 bases). Germline V CDR1 and CDR2: LNHDA, SQIVND (reference sequence). This CDR3 spans 13 amino acids. V lost 7 bases and J lost 3, with 10 bases in between. As DNA, the CDR3 is TGTGCCAGTAAGGGACTCTCCAATCAGCCCCAGCATTTT. Encoded protein: CASKGLSNQPQHF.

The chain links TRBV29-1 to TRBJ1-1, with a tentative D call TRBD1 (5 bases). The V and J ends lost 4 bases and 3 bases respectively, with 12 bases between them. The CDR3 sequence is 13 residues long. Germline-derived CDR1 and CDR2 are SQVTM and ANQGSEA. CDR3: CSVAGLRDTEAFF. In nucleotides, the CDR3 is TGCAGCGTTGCAGGGTTAAGGGACACTGAAGCTTTCTTT.

The chain is built from TRBV6-5 and TRBJ1-1; possibly TRBD1 for D (5 bases). The CDR3 runs to 14 residues. Trimming took off 2 bases at V and 4 bases at J, with 11 bases between the two ends. Germline lookup yields CDR1 MNHEY and CDR2 SVGAGI. CDR3 in DNA: TGTGCCAGCAGTTACCGACAGCTTGGCACTGAAGCTTTCTTT. Its protein is CASSYRQLGTEAFF.

This sequence joins TRBV7-2 and TRBJ2-7; 11 bases map to TRBD2. V lost 6 bases and J lost 1; bases outside the gene matches: 5. Looked up from germline, CDR1 is SGHTA and CDR2 is FQGNSA. The CDR3 has 15 residues. CDR3 sequence reads: CASRTSGTLSYEQYF. For the CDR3, the DNA is TGTGCCAGCAGGACTAGCGGGACCTTATCCTACGAGCAGTACTTC.

The CDR3 nucleotides read TGCAGCGTTGAACTCGGACGGGAGGGGGCCTACGAGCAGTACTTC. Encoded protein: CSVELGREGAYEQYF. This sequence joins TRBV29-1 and TRBJ2-7; 8 bases are shared with TRBD2. Trimming cost V 2 bases and J 2 bases; bases outside gene matches: 8. Per the germline V gene, CDR1 is SQVTM and CDR2 is ANQGSEA. The CDR3 covers 15 residues.

The chain recombines TRBV15 with TRBJ1-1; D is unclear. The germline V gene encodes CDR1 LNHNV and CDR2 YYDKDF (reference sequence). V dropped 1 base and J dropped 5 bases, with 11 bases sitting between them. The CDR3 runs 14 residues. Here the CDR3 reads CATSRVGTSTEAFF. The CDR3 DNA reads as TGTGCCACCAGCAGAGTGGGCACTTCAACTGAAGCTTTCTTT. Complete variable domain (other parts from reference TRBV15 and TRBJ1-1): DAMVIQNPRYQVTQFGKPVTLSCSQTLNHNVMYWYQQKSSQAPKLLFHYYDKDFNNEADTPDNFQSRRPNTSFCFLDIRSPGLGDTAMYLCATSRVGTSTEAFFGQGTRLTVV.

The sample holds one count of this clone. The gene calls are TRBV7-8 and TRBJ1-1; 7 bases line up with TRBD1. Per germline, CDR1 SGHVS and CDR2 FQNEAQ. V dropped 3 bases and J dropped 1; count of bases not matched to a gene: 2. The CDR3 runs 14 residues. The CDR3 reads CASSFTGENTEAFF. The CDR3 bases are TGTGCCAGCAGCTTTACAGGGGAGAACACTGAAGCTTTCTTT.